These T cell receptor beta chains were read from a single sample in a study. TCRdb itself ran the RT-PCR reads through MiXCR, one entry per CDR3 protein. This sample carries about 700,000 distinct CDR3 sequences, more than 13% of them seen once, and the ten largest clones take about 3.6%. Source material: memory CD4+ T cells from blood. The source of these receptors is a female donor in good health, serving as a healthy control. CDR3s include the opening cysteine and the closing phenylalanine or tryptophan. The D gene is left open where the match is weak. The size entry is marked missing in some rows and otherwise reads once, few, many or a size class.

abundance,v_gene,d_gene,j_gene,CDR3aa,CDR3nt
-,TRBV6-5,-,TRBJ2-1,CASSRSNEQFF,TGTGCCAGCAGCCGCAGCAATGAGCAGTTCTTC
-,TRBV5-6,TRBD2,TRBJ2-1,CASSLPGLAGVVTSYNEQFF,TGTGCCAGCAGCTTACCGGGACTAGCGGGAGTTGTTACCTCCTACAATGAGCAGTTCTTC
many,TRBV4-3,TRBD1,TRBJ1-2,CASSHQRDSNYGYTF,TGCGCCAGCAGCCATCAACGGGACAGTAACTATGGCTACACCTTC
many,TRBV5-1,-,TRBJ2-5,CASSSGPNGETQYF,TGCGCCAGCAGCTCGGGACCAAACGGGGAGACCCAGTACTTC
-,TRBV14,-,TRBJ1-1,CASSRYRDTEAFF,TGTGCCAGCAGCCGGTACAGGGATACTGAAGCTTTCTTT
-,TRBV20-1,-,TRBJ2-7,CSAPGWASYEQYF,TGCAGTGCCCCAGGTTGGGCCTCCTACGAGCAGTACTTC
few,TRBV11-2,-,TRBJ2-1,CASTTQDGYNEQFF,TGTGCCAGCACCACCCAGGACGGTTACAATGAGCAGTTCTTC
few,TRBV11-2,TRBD1,TRBJ2-5,CASSFRTGGGFQETQYF,TGTGCCAGCAGCTTTAGGACAGGGGGAGGGTTCCAAGAGACCCAGTACTTC
few,TRBV5-1,TRBD1,TRBJ1-1,CASSPGQTNTEAFF,TGCGCCAGCAGCCCGGGACAGACGAACACTGAAGCTTTCTTT
-,TRBV20-1,-,TRBJ2-7,CSAADPISYEQYF,TGCAGTGCCGCCGACCCGATTAGTTACGAGCAGTACTTC
few,TRBV3-1,TRBD2,TRBJ2-1,CASSQDLASGYNEQFF,TGTGCCAGCAGCCAAGATCTGGCTAGCGGTTACAATGAGCAGTTCTTC
few,TRBV29-1,-,TRBJ1-2,CSVESWGREGHYGYTF,TGCAGCGTTGAGTCCTGGGGAAGGGAGGGGCACTATGGCTACACCTTC
-,TRBV18,-,TRBJ1-2,CASSPLVGAGYGYTF,TGTGCCAGCTCACCATTGGTGGGCGCCGGGTATGGCTACACCTTC
-,TRBV25-1,-,TRBJ1-1,CASSDLTGGDTEAFF,TGTGCCAGCAGCGACCTAACCGGGGGGGACACTGAAGCTTTCTTT
few,TRBV4-3,TRBD1,TRBJ2-2,CASSQEWGQLNTGELFF,TGCGCCAGCAGCCAAGAATGGGGACAGCTGAACACCGGGGAGCTGTTTTTT
many,TRBV20-1,-,TRBJ2-3,CSARLASTDTQYF,TGCAGTGCTAGGCTAGCTAGCACAGATACGCAGTATTTT
few,TRBV7-9,-,TRBJ1-1,CASSPNALGDTEAFF,TGTGCCAGCAGCCCTAATGCACTGGGGGACACTGAAGCTTTCTTT
-,TRBV12-3/TRBV12-4,-,TRBJ1-4,CATKVGSTYEKLFF,TGTGCCACTAAGGTCGGCAGTACCTATGAAAAACTGTTTTTT
-,TRBV20-1,TRBD2,TRBJ2-7,CSASRRAGGVGDEQYF,TGCAGTGCTAGTCGAAGAGCGGGGGGGGTAGGGGACGAGCAGTACTTC
-,TRBV20-1,TRBD1,TRBJ1-1,CSALQGANTEAFF,TGCAGTGCTCTGCAGGGGGCGAACACTGAAGCTTTCTTT
-,TRBV19,TRBD2,TRBJ2-1,CASRLGLAGPYNEQFF,TGTGCCAGTAGACTCGGACTAGCGGGCCCTTACAATGAGCAGTTCTTC
few,TRBV6-5,-,TRBJ1-3,CASSYSVAGAVSANTIYF,TGTGCCAGCAGTTACTCGGTGGCAGGGGCTGTCTCGGCAAACACCATATATTTT
once,TRBV3-1,-,TRBJ1-2,CASSQDLNGRNTF,TGTGCCAGCAGCCAAGATCTCAACGGACGAAACACCTTC
-,TRBV2,-,TRBJ2-4,CATRDFKNIQYF,TGTGCCACCCGGGACTTCAAAAACATTCAGTACTTC
few,TRBV18,-,TRBJ2-2,CASSPPVGATGELFF,TGTGCCAGCTCACCACCAGTGGGAGCCACCGGGGAGCTGTTTTTT
few,TRBV7-2,TRBD2,TRBJ2-3,CASSILAGFTDTQYF,TGTGCCAGCAGCATCCTAGCGGGATTCACAGATACGCAGTATTTT
many,TRBV29-1,TRBD1,TRBJ2-1,CSGQPWDRDYEQFF,TGCAGCGGCCAGCCCTGGGACAGGGATTATGAGCAGTTCTTC
many,TRBV29-1,-,TRBJ1-2,CSVIPPGGSGYTF,TGCAGCGTTATCCCCCCGGGGGGTTCTGGCTACACCTTC
few,TRBV25-1,TRBD1,TRBJ1-2,CASSVGQGVTNYGYTF,TGTGCCAGCAGTGTCGGACAGGGAGTAACTAACTATGGCTACACCTTC
many,TRBV15,-,TRBJ2-1,CATSRESLREQFF,TGTGCCACCAGCAGAGAAAGCCTTCGGGAGCAGTTCTTC
-,TRBV18,TRBD1,TRBJ2-3,CASSGTAFTDTQYF,TGTGCCAGCTCCGGGACAGCCTTCACAGATACGCAGTATTTT
-,TRBV29-1,-,TRBJ1-1,CSHAGGMGGEAFF,TGCAGCCATGCTGGCGGGATGGGAGGTGAAGCTTTCTTT
-,TRBV6-5,TRBD1,TRBJ2-1,CASSLGTGSPYNEQFF,TGTGCCAGCAGCTTAGGGACAGGGTCCCCCTACAATGAGCAGTTCTTC